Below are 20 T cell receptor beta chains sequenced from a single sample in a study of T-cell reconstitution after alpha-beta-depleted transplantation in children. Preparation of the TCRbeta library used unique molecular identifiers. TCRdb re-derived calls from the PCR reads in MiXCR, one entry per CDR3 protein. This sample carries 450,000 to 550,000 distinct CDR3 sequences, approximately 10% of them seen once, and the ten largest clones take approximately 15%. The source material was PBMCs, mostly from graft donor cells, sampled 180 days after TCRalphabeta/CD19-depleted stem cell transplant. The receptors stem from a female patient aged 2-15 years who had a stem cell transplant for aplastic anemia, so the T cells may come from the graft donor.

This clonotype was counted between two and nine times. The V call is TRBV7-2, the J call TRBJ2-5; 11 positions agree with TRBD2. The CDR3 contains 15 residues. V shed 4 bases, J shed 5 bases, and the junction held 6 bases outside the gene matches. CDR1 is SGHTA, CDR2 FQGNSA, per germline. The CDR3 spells CASSWLGTSGETQYF. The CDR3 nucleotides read TGTGCCAGCAGCTGGCTCGGGACTAGCGGTGAGACCCAGTACTTC.

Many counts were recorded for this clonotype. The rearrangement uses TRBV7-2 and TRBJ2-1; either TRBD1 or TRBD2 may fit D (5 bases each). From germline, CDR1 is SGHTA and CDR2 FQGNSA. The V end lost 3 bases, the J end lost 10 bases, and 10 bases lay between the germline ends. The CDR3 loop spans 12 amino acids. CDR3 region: CASSFGGREQFF. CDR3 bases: TGTGCCAGCAGCTTTGGGGGACGAGAGCAGTTCTTC.

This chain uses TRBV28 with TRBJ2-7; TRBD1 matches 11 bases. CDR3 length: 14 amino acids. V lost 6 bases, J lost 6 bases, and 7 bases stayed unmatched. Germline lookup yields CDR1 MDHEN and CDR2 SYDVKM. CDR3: CASREVGTGGEQYV. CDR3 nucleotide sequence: TGTGCCAGCAGAGAAGTTGGGACAGGGGGCGAGCAGTACGTC.

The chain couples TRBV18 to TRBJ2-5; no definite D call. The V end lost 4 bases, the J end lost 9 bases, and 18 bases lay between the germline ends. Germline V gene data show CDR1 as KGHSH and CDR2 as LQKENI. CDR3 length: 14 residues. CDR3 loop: CASSLLGQEDSQYF. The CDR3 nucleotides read TGTGCCAGCTCACTCCTTGGGCAGGAAGACTCCCAGTACTTC.

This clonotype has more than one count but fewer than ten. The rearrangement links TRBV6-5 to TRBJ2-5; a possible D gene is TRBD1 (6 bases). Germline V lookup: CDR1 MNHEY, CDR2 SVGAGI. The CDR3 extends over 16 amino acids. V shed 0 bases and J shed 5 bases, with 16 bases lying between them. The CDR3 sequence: CASSYSNRVGGETQYF. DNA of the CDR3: TGTGCCAGCAGTTACTCGAACAGGGTTGGGGGTGAGACCCAGTACTTC.

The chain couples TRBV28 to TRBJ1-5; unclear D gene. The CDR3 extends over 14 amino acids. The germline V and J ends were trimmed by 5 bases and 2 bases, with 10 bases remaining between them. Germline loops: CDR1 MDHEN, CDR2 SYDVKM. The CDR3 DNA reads TGTGCCAGCAGTCTTACGCCGGGCAATCAGCCCCAGCATTTT. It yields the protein CASSLTPGNQPQHF.

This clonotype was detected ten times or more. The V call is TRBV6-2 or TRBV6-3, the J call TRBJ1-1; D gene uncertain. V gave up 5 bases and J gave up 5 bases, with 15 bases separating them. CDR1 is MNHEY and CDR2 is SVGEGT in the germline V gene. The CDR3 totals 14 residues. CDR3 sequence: CASSHKGWRTEAFF. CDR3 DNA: TGTGCCAGCAGTCACAAGGGATGGAGGACTGAAGCTTTCTTT.

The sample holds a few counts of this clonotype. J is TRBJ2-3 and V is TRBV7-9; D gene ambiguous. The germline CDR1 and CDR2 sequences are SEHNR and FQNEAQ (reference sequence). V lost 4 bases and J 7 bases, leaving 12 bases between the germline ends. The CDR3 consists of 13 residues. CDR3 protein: CASSSRTTHTQYF. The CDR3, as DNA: TGTGCCAGCAGCTCCAGAACCACCCATACGCAGTATTTT.

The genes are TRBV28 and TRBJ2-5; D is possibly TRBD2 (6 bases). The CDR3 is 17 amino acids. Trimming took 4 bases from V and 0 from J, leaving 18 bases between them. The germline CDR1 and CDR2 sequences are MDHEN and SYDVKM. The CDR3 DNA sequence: TGTGCCAGCAGTTCTGGAGGGAACTCAGACTACCAAGAGACCCAGTACTTC. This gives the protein CASSSGGNSDYQETQYF.

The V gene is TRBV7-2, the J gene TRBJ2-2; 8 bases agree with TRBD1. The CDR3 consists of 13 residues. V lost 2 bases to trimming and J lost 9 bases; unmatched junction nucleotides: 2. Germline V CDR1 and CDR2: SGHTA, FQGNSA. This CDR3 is CASSLRQGRELFF. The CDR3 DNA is TGTGCCAGCAGCTTAAGACAGGGGAGGGAGCTGTTTTTT. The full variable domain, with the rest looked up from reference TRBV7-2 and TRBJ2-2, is GAGVSQSPSNKVTEKGKDVELRCDPISGHTALYWYRQSLGQGLEFLIYFQGNSAPDKSGLPSDRFSAERTGGSVSTLTIQRTQQEDSAVYLCASSLRQGRELFFGEGSRLTVL.

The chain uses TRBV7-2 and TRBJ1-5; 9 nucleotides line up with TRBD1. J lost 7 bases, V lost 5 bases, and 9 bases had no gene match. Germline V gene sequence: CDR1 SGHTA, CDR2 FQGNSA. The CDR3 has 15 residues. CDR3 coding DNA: TGTGCCAGCAGCACTGGGGACAGGGACTGGCAGCCCCAGCATTTT. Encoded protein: CASSTGDRDWQPQHF.

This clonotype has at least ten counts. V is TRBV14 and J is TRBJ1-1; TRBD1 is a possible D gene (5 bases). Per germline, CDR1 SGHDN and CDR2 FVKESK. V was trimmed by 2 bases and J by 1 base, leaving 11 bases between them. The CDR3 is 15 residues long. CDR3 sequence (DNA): TGTGCCAGCAGCCAATTTCTGGGGCCGAACACTGAAGCTTTCTTT. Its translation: CASSQFLGPNTEAFF.

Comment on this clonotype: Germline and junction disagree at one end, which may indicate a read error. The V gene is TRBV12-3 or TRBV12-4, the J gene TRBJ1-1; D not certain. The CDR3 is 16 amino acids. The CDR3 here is CASSLRRDSPNTKAFF. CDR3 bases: TGTGCCAGCAGTTTAAGGAGGGATTCCCCTAACACTAAAGCTTTCTTT.

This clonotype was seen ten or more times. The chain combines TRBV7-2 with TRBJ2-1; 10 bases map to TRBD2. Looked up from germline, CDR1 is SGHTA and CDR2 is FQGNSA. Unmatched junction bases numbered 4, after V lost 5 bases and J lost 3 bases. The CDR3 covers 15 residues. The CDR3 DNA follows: TGTGCCAGCAGCCGGACTAGCGGTTTCTACAATGAGCAGTTCTTC. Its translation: CASSRTSGFYNEQFF.

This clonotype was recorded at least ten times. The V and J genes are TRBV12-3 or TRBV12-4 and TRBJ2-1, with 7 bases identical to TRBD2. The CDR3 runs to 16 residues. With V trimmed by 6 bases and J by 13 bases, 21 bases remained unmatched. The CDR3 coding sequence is TGTGCCAGCAGACCCCGAGTAGCGGGTTCGGGCAGTACACAGTTCTTC. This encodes CASRPRVAGSGSTQFF.

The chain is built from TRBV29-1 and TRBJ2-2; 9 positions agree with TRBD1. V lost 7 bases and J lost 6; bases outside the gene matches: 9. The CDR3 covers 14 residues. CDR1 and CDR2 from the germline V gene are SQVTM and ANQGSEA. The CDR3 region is CSARDRVFPGELFF. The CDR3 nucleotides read TGCAGCGCCCGGGACAGGGTTTTTCCCGGGGAGCTGTTTTTT.

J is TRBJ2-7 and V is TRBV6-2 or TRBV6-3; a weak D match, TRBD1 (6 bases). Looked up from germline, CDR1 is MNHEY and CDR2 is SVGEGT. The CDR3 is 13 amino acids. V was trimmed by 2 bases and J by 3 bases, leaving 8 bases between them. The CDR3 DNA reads TGTGCCAGCAGTTACCCGACAGGCTACGAGCAGTACTTC. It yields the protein CASSYPTGYEQYF.

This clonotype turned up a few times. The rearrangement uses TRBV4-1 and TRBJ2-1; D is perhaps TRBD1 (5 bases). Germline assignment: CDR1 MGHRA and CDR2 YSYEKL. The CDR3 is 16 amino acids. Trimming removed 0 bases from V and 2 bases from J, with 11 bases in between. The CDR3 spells CASSQDLGLPYNEQFF. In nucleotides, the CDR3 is TGCGCCAGCAGCCAAGATTTGGGGCTACCCTACAATGAGCAGTTCTTC.

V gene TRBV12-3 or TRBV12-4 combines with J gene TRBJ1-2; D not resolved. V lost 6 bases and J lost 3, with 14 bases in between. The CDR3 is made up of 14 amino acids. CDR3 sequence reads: CASRGSSTDYGYTF. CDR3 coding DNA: TGTGCCAGCAGAGGGAGTTCCACTGACTATGGCTACACCTTC.

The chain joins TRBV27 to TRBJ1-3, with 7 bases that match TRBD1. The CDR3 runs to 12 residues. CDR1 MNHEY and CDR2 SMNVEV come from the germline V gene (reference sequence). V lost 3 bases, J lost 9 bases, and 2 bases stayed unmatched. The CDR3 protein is CASSLDRRTIYF. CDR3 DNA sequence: TGTGCCAGCAGTTTGGACAGGCGCACCATATATTTT.